This T cell receptor beta chain emerged from a study of OX40 agonist ivuxolimab in advanced cancers. Study context: The mean age was approximately 60 years, ranging from 23 to 79, with around four fifths of participants male.

V lost 8 bases and J 10 bases, leaving 12 bases between the germline ends. The CDR3 is 11 amino acids. Germline loops: CDR1 MNHEY, CDR2 SVGAGI. Notes on this clone: What it binds is unknown.

This table comes from immunoSEQ multiplex PCR, and its TCRdb copy is limited to in-frame clones, with some not included. The data hold 60,000 to 65,000 clones, with 84% observed a single time. Overall study findings and caveats: No antigen was identified for the clonally expanded peripheral T cells. Nonresponders, in some cases, also had low normalized T-cell clonal expansion. Those patients achieving a partial response at 0.1-3.0 mg/kg showed among the lowest clonal expansion.

The V call is TRBV6-5, the J call TRBJ2-1; D is perhaps TRBD2 (5 bases). This sample comprised CD4+ or CD8+ T cells sorted from blood, obtained in a trial of the OX40 agonist ivuxolimab. This TCR derives from an adult with an advanced solid tumor such as melanoma, head and neck, liver or kidney cancer. DNA for the CDR3: TGTGCCAGCCAGACCCGGGGAGAGCAGTTCTTC. This translates into CASQTRGEQFF.